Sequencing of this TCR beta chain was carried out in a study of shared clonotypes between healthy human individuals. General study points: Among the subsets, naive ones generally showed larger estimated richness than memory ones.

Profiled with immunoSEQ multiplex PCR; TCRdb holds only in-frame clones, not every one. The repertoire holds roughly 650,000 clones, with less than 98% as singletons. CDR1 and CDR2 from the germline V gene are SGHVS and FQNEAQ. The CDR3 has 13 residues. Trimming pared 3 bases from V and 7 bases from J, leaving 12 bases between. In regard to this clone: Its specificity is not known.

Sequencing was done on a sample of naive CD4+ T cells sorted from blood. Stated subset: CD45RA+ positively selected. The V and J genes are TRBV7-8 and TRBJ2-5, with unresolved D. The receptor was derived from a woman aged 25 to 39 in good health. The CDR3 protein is CASSLVRSGTQYF. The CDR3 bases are TGTGCCAGCAGCTTGGTGAGATCCGGGACCCAGTACTTC.